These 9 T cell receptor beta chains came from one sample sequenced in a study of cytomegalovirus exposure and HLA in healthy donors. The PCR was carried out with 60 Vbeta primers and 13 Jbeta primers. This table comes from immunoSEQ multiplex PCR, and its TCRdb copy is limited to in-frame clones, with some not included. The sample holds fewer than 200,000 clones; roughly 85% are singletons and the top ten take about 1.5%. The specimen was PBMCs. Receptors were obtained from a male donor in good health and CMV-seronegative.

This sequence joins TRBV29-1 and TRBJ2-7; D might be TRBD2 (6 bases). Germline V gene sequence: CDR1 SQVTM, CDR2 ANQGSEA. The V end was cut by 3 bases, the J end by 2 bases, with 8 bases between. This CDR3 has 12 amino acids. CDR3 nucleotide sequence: TGCAGCGTTGAGGGGGGACCCTACGAGCAGTACTTC. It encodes CSVEGGPYEQYF.

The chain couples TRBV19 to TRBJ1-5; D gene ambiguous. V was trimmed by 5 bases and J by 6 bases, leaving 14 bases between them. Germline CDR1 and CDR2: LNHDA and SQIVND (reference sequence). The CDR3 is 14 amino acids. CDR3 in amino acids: CASSPGAEIQPQHF. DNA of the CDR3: TGTGCCAGTAGTCCCGGCGCGGAGATTCAGCCCCAGCATTTT.

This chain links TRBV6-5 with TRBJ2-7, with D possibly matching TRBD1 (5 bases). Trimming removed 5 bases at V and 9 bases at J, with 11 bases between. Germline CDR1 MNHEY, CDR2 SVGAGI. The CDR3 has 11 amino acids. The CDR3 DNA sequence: TGTGCCAGCAGTACGCAGGGTGCGCAGTACTTC. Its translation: CASSTQGAQYF.

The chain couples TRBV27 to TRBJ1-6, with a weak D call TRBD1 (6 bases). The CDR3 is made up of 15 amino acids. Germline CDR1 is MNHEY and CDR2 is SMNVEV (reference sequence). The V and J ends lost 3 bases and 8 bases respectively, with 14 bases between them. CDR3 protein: CASSLSRTVHSPLHF. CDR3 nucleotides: TGTGCCAGCAGTTTGTCCAGGACAGTTCATTCACCCCTCCACTTT.

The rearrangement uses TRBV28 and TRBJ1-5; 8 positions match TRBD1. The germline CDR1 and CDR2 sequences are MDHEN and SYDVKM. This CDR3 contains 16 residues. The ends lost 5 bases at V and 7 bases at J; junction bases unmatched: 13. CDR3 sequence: CASSTAGQGIWQPQHF. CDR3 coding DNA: TGTGCCAGCAGTACCGCCGGACAGGGTATCTGGCAGCCCCAGCATTTT. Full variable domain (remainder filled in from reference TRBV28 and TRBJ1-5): DVKVTQSSRYLVKRTGEKVFLECVQDMDHENMFWYRQDPGLGLRLIYFSYDVKMKEKGDIPEGYSVSREKKERFSLILESASTNQTSMYLCASSTAGQGIWQPQHFGDGTRLSIL.

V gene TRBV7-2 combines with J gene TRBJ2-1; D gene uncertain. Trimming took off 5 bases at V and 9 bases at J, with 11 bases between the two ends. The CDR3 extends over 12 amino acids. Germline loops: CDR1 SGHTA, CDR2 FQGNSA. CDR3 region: CASSLQVGEQFF. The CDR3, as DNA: TGTGCCAGCAGCCTCCAGGTGGGTGAGCAGTTCTTC. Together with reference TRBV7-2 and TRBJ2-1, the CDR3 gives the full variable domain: GAGVSQSPSNKVTEKGKDVELRCDPISGHTALYWYRQSLGQGLEFLIYFQGNSAPDKSGLPSDRFSAERTGGSVSTLTIQRTQQEDSAVYLCASSLQVGEQFFGPGTRLTVL.

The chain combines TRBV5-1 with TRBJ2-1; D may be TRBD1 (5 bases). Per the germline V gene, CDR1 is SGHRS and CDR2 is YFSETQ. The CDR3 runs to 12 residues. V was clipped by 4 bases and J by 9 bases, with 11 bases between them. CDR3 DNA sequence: TGCGCCAGCAGCCAGCAGGGCCCTGAGCAGTTCTTC. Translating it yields CASSQQGPEQFF.

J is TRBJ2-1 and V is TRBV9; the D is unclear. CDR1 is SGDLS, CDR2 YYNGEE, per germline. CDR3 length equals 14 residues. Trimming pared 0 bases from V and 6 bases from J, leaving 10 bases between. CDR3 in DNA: TGTGCCAGCAGCGTAGGGGTTAGCCGCAATGAGCAGTTCTTC. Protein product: CASSVGVSRNEQFF.

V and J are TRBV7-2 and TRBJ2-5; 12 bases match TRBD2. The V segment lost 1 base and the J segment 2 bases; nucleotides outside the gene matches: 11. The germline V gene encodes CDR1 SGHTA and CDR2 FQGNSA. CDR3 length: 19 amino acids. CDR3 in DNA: TGTGCCAGCAGCTTAGACGGGCTAGCGGGAGGGCCAAGTCAAGAGACCCAGTACTTC. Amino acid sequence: CASSLDGLAGGPSQETQYF.